The entry that follows covers one T cell receptor beta chain sequence. TCRdb reprocessed the 5' RACE reads with MiXCR, giving one entry per CDR3 protein. This table has roughly 55,000 distinct CDR3 sequences, about 15% appearing once. The sample is drawn from a study of early T cells in non-severe SARS-CoV-2 infection. For the study at large: Bulk RNA taken from unsorted whole blood was sequenced, leaving chains unpaired.

Material: whole blood, obtained at baseline. The clonotype comes from an adult who was a healthcare worker with PCR-confirmed SARS-CoV-2 infection or an uninfected control (not recorded which).

The CDR3 sequence is CASSVVSNTGELFF. CDR3 DNA sequence: TGTGCCAGCAGTGTAGTCAGCAACACCGGGGAGCTGTTTTTT. The gene calls are TRBV6-4 and TRBJ2-2; D is unclear. The CDR3 length is 14 residues. V dropped 4 bases and J dropped 2 bases, with 8 bases sitting between them. CDR1 and CDR2 (germline): MRHNA, SNTAGT.